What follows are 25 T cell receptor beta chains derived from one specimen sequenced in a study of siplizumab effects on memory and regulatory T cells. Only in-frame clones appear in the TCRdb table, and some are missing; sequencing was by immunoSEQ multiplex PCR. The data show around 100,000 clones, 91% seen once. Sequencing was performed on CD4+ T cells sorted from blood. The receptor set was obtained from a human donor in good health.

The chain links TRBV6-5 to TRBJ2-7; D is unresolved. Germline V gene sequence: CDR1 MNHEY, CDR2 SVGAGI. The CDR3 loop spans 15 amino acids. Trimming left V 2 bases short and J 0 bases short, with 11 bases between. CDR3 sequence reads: CASSYGPGRSYEQYF. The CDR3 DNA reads TGTGCCAGCAGTTACGGGCCAGGACGCTCCTACGAGCAGTACTTC.

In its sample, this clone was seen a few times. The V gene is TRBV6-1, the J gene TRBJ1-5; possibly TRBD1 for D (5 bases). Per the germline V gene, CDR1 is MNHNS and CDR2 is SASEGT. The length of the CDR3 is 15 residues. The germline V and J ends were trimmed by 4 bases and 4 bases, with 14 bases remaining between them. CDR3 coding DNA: TGTGCCAGCAGTGGTGACAGCGGTGTAAATCAGCCCCAGCATTTT. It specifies CASSGDSGVNQPQHF.

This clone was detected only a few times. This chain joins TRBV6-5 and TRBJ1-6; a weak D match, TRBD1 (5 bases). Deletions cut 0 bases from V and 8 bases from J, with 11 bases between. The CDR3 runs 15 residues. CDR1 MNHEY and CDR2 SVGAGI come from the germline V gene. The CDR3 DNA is TGTGCCAGCAGTTACTCGTTGGGGGTTGATTCACCCCTCCACTTT. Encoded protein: CASSYSLGVDSPLHF.

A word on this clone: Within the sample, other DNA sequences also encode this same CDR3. The DNA for the CDR3 is TGTGCCAGCTCACCCCCGGGCGTCATGAACACTGAAGCTTTCTTT. The encoded protein is CASSPPGVMNTEAFF. V gene TRBV18 combines with J gene TRBJ1-1; D unresolved. CDR3 length: 15 amino acids. V was clipped by 3 bases and J by 0 bases, with 11 bases between them. Germline lookup yields CDR1 KGHSH and CDR2 LQKENI.

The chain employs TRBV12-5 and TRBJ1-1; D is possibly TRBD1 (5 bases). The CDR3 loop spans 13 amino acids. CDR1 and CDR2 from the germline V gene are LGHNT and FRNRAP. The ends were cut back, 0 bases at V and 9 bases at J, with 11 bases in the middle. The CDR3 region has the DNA TGTGCTAGTGGTTTGGTACGGGGGACCAAAGCTTTCTTT. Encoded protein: CASGLVRGTKAFF.

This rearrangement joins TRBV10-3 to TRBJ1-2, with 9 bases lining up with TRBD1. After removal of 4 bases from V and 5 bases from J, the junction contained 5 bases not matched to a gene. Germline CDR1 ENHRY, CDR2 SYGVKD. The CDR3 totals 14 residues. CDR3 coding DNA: TGTGCCATCAGTGCAGACAGGGGGGGTTATGGCTACACCTTC. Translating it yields CAISADRGGYGYTF.

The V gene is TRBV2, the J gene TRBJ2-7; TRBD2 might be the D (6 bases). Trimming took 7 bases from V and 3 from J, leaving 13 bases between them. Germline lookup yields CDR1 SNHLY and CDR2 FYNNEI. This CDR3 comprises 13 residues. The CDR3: CASMGRQVYEQYF. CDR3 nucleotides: TGTGCCAGCATGGGGAGGCAGGTCTACGAGCAGTACTTC.

The CDR3 region is CASSTGQGLSTDTQYF. CDR3 nucleotide sequence: TGTGCCAGCAGCACAGGACAGGGCCTTAGCACAGATACGCAGTATTTT. The chain carries TRBV7-9 and TRBJ2-3; 8 positions agree with TRBD1. The V gene's germline CDR1 is SEHNR and CDR2 FQNEAQ (reference sequence). With V trimmed by 5 bases and J by 0 bases, 7 bases remained unmatched. The CDR3 has 16 amino acids.

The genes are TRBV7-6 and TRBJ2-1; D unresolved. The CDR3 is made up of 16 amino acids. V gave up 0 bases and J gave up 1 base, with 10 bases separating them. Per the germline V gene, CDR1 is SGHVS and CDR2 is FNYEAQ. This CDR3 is CASSLAWGRSYNEQFF. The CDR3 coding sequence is TGTGCCAGCAGCTTAGCTTGGGGAAGGTCCTACAATGAGCAGTTCTTC.

The CDR3 here is CASSPRTVRYSGNTIYF. DNA for the CDR3: TGTGCCAGCAGCCCAAGGACAGTAAGGTACTCTGGAAACACCATATATTTT. V is TRBV5-6 and J is TRBJ1-3; a possible D gene is TRBD1 (6 bases). This CDR3 has 17 amino acids. Germline values: CDR1 SGHDT, CDR2 YYEEEE. The germline V and J ends were trimmed by 4 bases and 0 bases, with 17 bases remaining between them. Using reference TRBV5-6 and TRBJ1-3 for the parts outside the CDR3, the full variable domain is DAGVTQSPTHLIKTRGQQVTLRCSPKSGHDTVSWYQQALGQGPQFIFQYYEEEERQRGNFPDRFSGHQFPNYSSELNVNALLLGDSALYLCASSPRTVRYSGNTIYFGEGSWLTVV.

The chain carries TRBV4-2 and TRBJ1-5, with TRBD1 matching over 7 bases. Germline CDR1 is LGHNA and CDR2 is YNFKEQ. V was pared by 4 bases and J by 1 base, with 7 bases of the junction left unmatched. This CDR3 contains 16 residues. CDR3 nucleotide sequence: TGTGCCAGCAGCCCTCAGGGGGGGGAAAGCAATCAGCCCCAGCATTTT. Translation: CASSPQGGESNQPQHF.

For the CDR3, the DNA is TGTGCCAGCAGTGTGGATCCCGGGACTAGCCCTTGGGATACGCAGTATTTT. It translates to CASSVDPGTSPWDTQYF. The chain is built from TRBV9 and TRBJ2-3; 9 bases are a match to TRBD2. CDR3 size: 17 residues. In germline, CDR1 is SGDLS, CDR2 YYNGEE. The V and J ends lost 5 bases and 6 bases, in that order; junction bases with no gene match: 16.

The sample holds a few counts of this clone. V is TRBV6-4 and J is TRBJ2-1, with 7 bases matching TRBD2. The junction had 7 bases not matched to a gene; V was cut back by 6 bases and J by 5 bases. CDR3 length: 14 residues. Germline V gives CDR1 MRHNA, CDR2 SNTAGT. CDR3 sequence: CASSEKRGDNEQFF. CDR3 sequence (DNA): TGTGCCAGCAGCGAAAAGCGGGGAGACAATGAGCAGTTCTTC.

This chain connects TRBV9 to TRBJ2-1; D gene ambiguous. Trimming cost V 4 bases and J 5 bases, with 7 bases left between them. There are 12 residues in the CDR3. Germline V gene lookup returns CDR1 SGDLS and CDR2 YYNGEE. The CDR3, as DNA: TGTGCCAGCAGCCTAGGGAACAATGAGCAGTTCTTC. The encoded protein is CASSLGNNEQFF.

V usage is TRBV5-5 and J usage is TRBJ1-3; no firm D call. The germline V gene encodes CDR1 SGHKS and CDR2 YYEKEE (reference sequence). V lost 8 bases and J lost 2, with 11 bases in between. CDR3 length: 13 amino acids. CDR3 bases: TGTGCCAGTACGGGCTCCCCTGGAAACACCATATATTTT. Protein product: CASTGSPGNTIYF.

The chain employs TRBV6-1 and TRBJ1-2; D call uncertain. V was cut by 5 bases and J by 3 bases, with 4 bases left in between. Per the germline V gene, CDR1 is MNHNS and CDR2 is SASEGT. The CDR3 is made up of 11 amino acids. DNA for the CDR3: TGTGCCAGCAGTTCCGACTATGGCTACACCTTC. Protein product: CASSSDYGYTF.

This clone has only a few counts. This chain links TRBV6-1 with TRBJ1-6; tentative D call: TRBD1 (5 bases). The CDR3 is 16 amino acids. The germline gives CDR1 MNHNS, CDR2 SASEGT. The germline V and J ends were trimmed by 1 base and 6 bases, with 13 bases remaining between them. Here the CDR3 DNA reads TGTGCCAGCAGTGAAGGGGGCATCTGGGGTAATTCACCCCTCCACTTT. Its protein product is CASSEGGIWGNSPLHF.

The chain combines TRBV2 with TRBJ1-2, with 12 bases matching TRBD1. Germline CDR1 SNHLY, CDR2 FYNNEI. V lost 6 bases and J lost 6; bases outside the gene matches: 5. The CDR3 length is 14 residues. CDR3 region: CASRGDRGLNGYTF. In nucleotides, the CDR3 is TGTGCCAGCAGGGGGGACAGGGGGCTCAATGGCTACACCTTC.

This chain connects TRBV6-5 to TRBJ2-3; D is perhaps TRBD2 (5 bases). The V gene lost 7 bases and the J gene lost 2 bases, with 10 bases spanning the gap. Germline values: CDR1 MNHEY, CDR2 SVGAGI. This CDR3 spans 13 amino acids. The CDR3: CASKMDSTDTQYF. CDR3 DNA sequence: TGTGCCAGCAAGATGGACTCCACAGATACGCAGTATTTT.

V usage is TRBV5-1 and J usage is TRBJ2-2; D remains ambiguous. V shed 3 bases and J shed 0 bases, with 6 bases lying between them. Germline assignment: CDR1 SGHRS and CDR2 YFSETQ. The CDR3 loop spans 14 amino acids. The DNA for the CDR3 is TGCGCCAGCAGCTCTCGGGCGAACACCGGGGAGCTGTTTTTT. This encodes CASSSRANTGELFF.

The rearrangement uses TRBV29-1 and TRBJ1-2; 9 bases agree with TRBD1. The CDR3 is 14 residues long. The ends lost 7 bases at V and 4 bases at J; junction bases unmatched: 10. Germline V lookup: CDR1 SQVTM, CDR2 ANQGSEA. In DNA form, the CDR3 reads TGCAGCGAAACCCCCGGGACAGGGAGCTATGGCTACACCTTC. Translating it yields CSETPGTGSYGYTF.

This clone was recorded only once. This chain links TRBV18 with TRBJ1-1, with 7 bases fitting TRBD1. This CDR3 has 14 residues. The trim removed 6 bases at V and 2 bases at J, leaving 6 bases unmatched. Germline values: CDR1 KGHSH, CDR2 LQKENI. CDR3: CASSPGQPNTEAFF. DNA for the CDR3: TGTGCCAGCTCCCCGGGACAGCCTAACACTGAAGCTTTCTTT.

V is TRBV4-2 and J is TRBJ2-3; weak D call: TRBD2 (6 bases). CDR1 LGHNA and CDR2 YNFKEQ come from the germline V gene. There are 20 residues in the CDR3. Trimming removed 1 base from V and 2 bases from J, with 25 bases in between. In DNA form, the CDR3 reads TGTGCCAGCAGCCAAGGTGGGCTAGCGAGAAACTACTGGCTCACAGATACGCAGTATTTT. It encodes CASSQGGLARNYWLTDTQYF.

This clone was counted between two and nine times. In nucleotides, the CDR3 is TGTGCCAGCAGCTTAGGCTGGGGGGGCGGCGGAGACACAGATACGCAGTATTTT. As protein: CASSLGWGGGGDTDTQYF. The V gene is TRBV7-9, the J gene TRBJ2-3, with D possibly matching TRBD2 (7 bases). Trimming removed 1 base from V and 2 bases from J, with 19 bases in between. Germline CDR1 is SEHNR and CDR2 is FQNEAQ (reference sequence). The CDR3 is made up of 18 amino acids. The whole variable domain, filled in from reference TRBV7-9 and TRBJ2-3, reads DTGVSQNPRHKITKRGQNVTFRCDPISEHNRLYWYRQTLGQGPEFLTYFQNEAQLEKSRLLSDRFSAERPKGSFSTLEIQRTEQGDSAMYLCASSLGWGGGGDTDTQYFGPGTRLTVL.

The CDR3 DNA follows: TGCGCCAGCAGCTTACCCGGGACTAGCGGGAACAATGAGCAGTTCTTC. Protein: CASSLPGTSGNNEQFF. This chain uses TRBV5-1 with TRBJ2-1; 13 bases agree with TRBD2. The CDR3 extends over 16 amino acids. Germline V gene lookup returns CDR1 SGHRS and CDR2 YFSETQ. With V trimmed by 2 bases and J by 5 bases, 4 bases remained unmatched.